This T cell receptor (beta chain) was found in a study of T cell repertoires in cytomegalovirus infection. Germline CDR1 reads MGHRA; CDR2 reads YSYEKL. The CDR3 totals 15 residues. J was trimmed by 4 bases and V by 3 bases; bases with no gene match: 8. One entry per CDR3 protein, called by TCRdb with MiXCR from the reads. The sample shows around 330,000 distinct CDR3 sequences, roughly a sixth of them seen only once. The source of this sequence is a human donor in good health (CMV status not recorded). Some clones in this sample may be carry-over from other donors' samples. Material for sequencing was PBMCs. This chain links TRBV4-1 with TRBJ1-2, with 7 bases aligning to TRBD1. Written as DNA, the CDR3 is TGCGCCAGCAGCCACCCTGCCGGGACAGTCTATGGCTACACCTTC. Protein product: CASSHPAGTVYGYTF.